Listed here are 10 T cell receptor beta chains from one sample, sequenced in a study of early T cells in non-severe SARS-CoV-2 infection. TCRdb fed the 5' RACE reads into MiXCR, producing one record per CDR3 protein. The sample shows roughly 51,000 distinct CDR3 sequences, around a tenth of them seen only once. The source material was whole blood. The receptors were gathered from an adult who was a healthcare worker with PCR-confirmed SARS-CoV-2 infection or an uninfected control (not recorded which).

The chain is built from TRBV28 and TRBJ2-7; TRBD1 aligns across 9 bases. The trim removed 8 bases at V and 4 bases at J, leaving 12 bases unmatched. The CDR3 runs to 15 residues. The germline V gene has CDR1 MDHEN and CDR2 SYDVKM. The CDR3 protein is CASSTPGQGLYEQYF. CDR3 nucleotides: TGTGCCAGCTCAACTCCGGGACAGGGACTTTACGAGCAGTACTTC.

The genes are TRBV2 and TRBJ2-5; weak D call: TRBD2 (5 bases). V was pared by 7 bases and J by 1 base, with 7 bases between. Germline assignment: CDR1 SNHLY and CDR2 FYNNEI. CDR3 size: 12 residues. This CDR3 reads CASTGLQETQYF. The CDR3 DNA reads TGTGCCAGCACTGGACTCCAAGAGACCCAGTACTTC.

There are many counts of this clonotype. The J gene is TRBJ2-7, the V gene TRBV28; 11 nucleotides match TRBD1. The CDR3 sequence is 13 residues long. Germline V CDR1 and CDR2: MDHEN, SYDVKM. Losses at the gene ends were 5 bases for V and 11 bases for J; bases not matched to a gene: 8. CDR3 amino acids: CASSPPDRGREYF. In DNA form, the CDR3 reads TGTGCCAGCAGTCCCCCGGACAGGGGGCGGGAGTACTTC. Filled out from reference TRBV28 and TRBJ2-7, the complete variable domain reads DVKVTQSSRYLVKRTGEKVFLECVQDMDHENMFWYRQDPGLGLRLIYFSYDVKMKEKGDIPEGYSVSREKKERFSLILESASTNQTSMYLCASSPPDRGREYFGPGTRLTVT.

This clonotype has a count of ten or more. V usage is TRBV18 and J usage is TRBJ2-3; D ambiguous. The CDR3 is made up of 18 amino acids. The germline V gene has CDR1 KGHSH and CDR2 LQKENI. V shed 5 bases and J shed 1 base, with 22 bases lying between them. CDR3 coding DNA: TGTGCCAGCTCATCCCCACTTATAGACGTTCGCGGCACAGATACGCAGTATTTT. This codes for CASSSPLIDVRGTDTQYF.

The chain combines TRBV6-2 or TRBV6-3 with TRBJ1-3; D uncertain. Germline values: CDR1 MNHEY, CDR2 SVGEGT. Trimming took 6 bases from V and 4 from J, leaving 7 bases between them. The CDR3 is made up of 12 amino acids. CDR3 amino acids: CASRIGGNTIYF. CDR3 coding DNA: TGTGCCAGCAGAATCGGCGGAAACACCATATATTTT.

This clonotype was recorded many times. The genes are TRBV28 and TRBJ1-2; D gene unclear. This CDR3 is built from 15 residues. V lost 5 bases and J 4 bases, leaving 17 bases between the germline ends. Germline loops: CDR1 MDHEN, CDR2 SYDVKM. CDR3 sequence: CASSPPGGTSYGYTF. As DNA, the CDR3 is TGTGCCAGCAGTCCCCCGGGAGGTACTTCCTATGGCTACACCTTC.

The rearrangement joins TRBV6-2 or TRBV6-3 to TRBJ2-7; weak D call: TRBD2 (6 bases). The V and J ends lost 2 bases and 3 bases respectively, with 11 bases between them. The CDR3 consists of 14 residues. Germline CDR1 reads MNHEY; CDR2 reads SVGEGT. The DNA of the CDR3 is TGTGCCAGCAGTTACGGGACGGACTACTACGAGCAGTACTTC. Translated, it gives CASSYGTDYYEQYF.

The table lists this clonotype with many counts. The chain employs TRBV6-5 and TRBJ2-7, with a possible D match to TRBD2 (6 bases). The CDR3 runs 16 residues. V was clipped by 1 base and J by 0 bases, with 13 bases between them. From germline, CDR1 is MNHEY and CDR2 SVGAGI. The CDR3, as DNA: TGTGCCAGCAGTTACTATGTGGCGGGGCCCTCCTACGAGCAGTACTTC. It codes for CASSYYVAGPSYEQYF.

This clonotype was recorded at least ten times. This rearrangement joins TRBV3-1 to TRBJ2-1; no clear D gene. Germline V CDR1 and CDR2: LGHDT, YNNKEL (reference sequence). The CDR3 contains 17 residues. V was clipped by 0 bases and J by 4 bases, with 16 bases between them. Here the CDR3 DNA reads TGTGCCAGCAGCCAAGAACCTGCCCAGGCGAATTACAATGAGCAGTTCTTC. Encoded protein: CASSQEPAQANYNEQFF.

This clonotype was found a few times. V and J are TRBV10-2 and TRBJ2-2; D not certain. V lost 6 bases, J lost 1 base, and 6 bases lay in between. This CDR3 is built from 13 residues. CDR1 WSHSY and CDR2 SAAADI come from the germline V gene. The DNA for the CDR3 is TGCGCCAGCAGGTTGGGGAACACCGGGGAGCTGTTTTTT. Translated: CASRLGNTGELFF.